Listed here are 28 T cell receptor beta chains from one sample, sequenced in a study of blood T cell repertoires in COVID-19. Sequencing used immunoSEQ multiplex PCR; TCRdb keeps in-frame clones, though not all of them. The table has just over 650,000 clones, about 87% seen once. The sample consisted of peripheral blood. These receptors originate from a woman between 18 and 29 years old with acute or convalescent COVID-19.

The rearrangement links TRBV3-1 (or the pseudogene TRBV3-2) to TRBJ2-3, with 8 bases that match TRBD2. The CDR3 is made up of 16 amino acids. Germline lookup yields CDR1 LGHDT and CDR2 YNNKEL (reference sequence). V lost 4 bases to trimming and J lost 2 bases; unmatched junction nucleotides: 8. Written as DNA, the CDR3 is TGTGCCAGCAGCCGAGCCGGGACTAGACCCACAGATACGCAGTATTTT. Encoded protein: CASSRAGTRPTDTQYF.

This chain uses TRBV28 with TRBJ2-1; TRBD2 matches at 9 bases. The CDR3 totals 13 residues. Germline V CDR1 and CDR2: MDHEN, SYDVKM. The V segment lost 4 bases and the J segment 8 bases; nucleotides outside the gene matches: 3. CDR3 residues: CASSSRTSDEQFF. CDR3 sequence (DNA): TGTGCCAGCAGTTCCCGGACTAGCGATGAGCAGTTCTTC.

The gene calls are TRBV9 and TRBJ1-2; 7 bases match TRBD1. The length of the CDR3 is 15 residues. Trimming cost V 4 bases and J 0 bases; bases outside gene matches: 6. Germline V gene sequence: CDR1 SGDLS, CDR2 YYNGEE. CDR3 sequence: CASSPGGQSNYGYTF. In nucleotides, the CDR3 is TGTGCCAGCAGCCCCGGGGGACAGTCTAACTATGGCTACACCTTC.

This rearrangement joins TRBV5-6 to TRBJ1-2; no clear D gene. The V end was cut by 6 bases, the J end by 2 bases, with 8 bases between. The length of the CDR3 is 12 residues. CDR1 and CDR2 (germline): SGHDT, YYEEEE. CDR3 sequence reads: CASNQQNYGYTF. The DNA for the CDR3 is TGTGCCAGCAACCAACAAAACTATGGCTACACCTTC.

The V call is TRBV9, the J call TRBJ2-3, with TRBD2 identical over 8 bases. Germline V lookup: CDR1 SGDLS, CDR2 YYNGEE. V trimming: 0 bases; J trimming: 8 bases; junction bases outside the gene matches: 14. The CDR3 totals 17 residues. In nucleotides, the CDR3 is TGTGCCAGCAGCGTAGAGGGGAGCGGGGGTGCCGGCGGTACGCAGTATTTT. Translating it yields CASSVEGSGGAGGTQYF.

A single count supports this clone. The rearrangement uses TRBV9 and TRBJ1-1; TRBD1 matches at 8 bases. Germline trimming cut 3 bases from V and 6 bases from J; bases unmatched to any gene: 7. The CDR3 length is 14 residues. The V gene's germline CDR1 is SGDLS and CDR2 YYNGEE. The CDR3 loop is CASSARPGGPEAFF. CDR3 DNA sequence: TGTGCCAGCAGCGCCCGTCCAGGGGGCCCTGAAGCTTTCTTT.

The chain couples TRBV13 to TRBJ1-5; D is unresolved. Germline CDR1 is PRHDT and CDR2 is FYEKMQ (reference sequence). This CDR3 region has 15 residues. V lost 0 bases and J 3 bases, leaving 9 bases between the germline ends. Written as DNA, the CDR3 is TGTGCCAGCAGCTTAGGACCACAGAACAATCAGCCCCAGCATTTT. Amino acid sequence: CASSLGPQNNQPQHF.

This clone was recorded many times. V and J are TRBV4-3 and TRBJ2-2; D is undetermined. The germline V gene encodes CDR1 LGHNA and CDR2 YSLEER. V lost 1 base and J lost 14, with 17 bases in between. CDR3 length: 14 residues. The CDR3 bases are TGCGCCAGCAGCCAAGGAGAAGAACCGAAAATCCTGTTTTTT. Protein sequence: CASSQGEEPKILFF.

V gene TRBV6-5 combines with J gene TRBJ1-4, with D perhaps TRBD1 (6 bases). Trimming took off 7 bases at V and 7 bases at J, with 19 bases between the two ends. The CDR3 is 15 amino acids. Per germline, CDR1 MNHEY and CDR2 SVGAGI. The DNA of the CDR3 is TGTGCCAGCAACCAACCCACAGGGTCGGGTGAAAAACTGTTTTTT. Translated: CASNQPTGSGEKLFF.

This chain links TRBV25-1 with TRBJ2-7, with a possible D match to TRBD2 (5 bases). With 0 bases removed from V and 2 bases from J, the gap between germline ends came to 14 bases. The length of the CDR3 is 16 residues. Germline V gene sequence: CDR1 MGHDK, CDR2 SYGVNS. For the CDR3, the DNA is TGTGCCAGCAGTGAATATTCGTCCGGGAATACCTACGAGCAGTACTTC. Translating it yields CASSEYSSGNTYEQYF.

The chain combines TRBV4-2 with TRBJ1-3, with D possibly TRBD1 on 5 matching bases. The germline gives CDR1 LGHNA, CDR2 YNFKEQ. The V end lost 1 base, the J end lost 0 bases, and 10 bases lay between the germline ends. The CDR3 consists of 16 residues. CDR3 DNA: TGTGCCAGCAGCCAAGGGACAACCCACTCTGGAAACACCATATATTTT. It is translated as CASSQGTTHSGNTIYF.

The V gene is TRBV7-7, the J gene TRBJ2-1; D gene unclear. V lost 0 bases and J lost 5, with 11 bases in between. The germline V gene encodes CDR1 SSHAT and CDR2 FNYEAQ (reference sequence). The CDR3 consists of 15 residues. CDR3 in DNA: TGTGCCAGCAGCTTAGCCCCTAATGGGCACAATGAGCAGTTCTTC. Protein: CASSLAPNGHNEQFF.

The chain has TRBV3-1 (or the pseudogene TRBV3-2) and TRBJ2-3, with TRBD1 as a possible D gene (6 bases). Trimming took 0 bases from V and 6 from J, leaving 19 bases between them. Germline lookup yields CDR1 LGHDT and CDR2 YNNKEL (reference sequence). The CDR3 extends over 17 amino acids. The CDR3: CASSQDPGEIKGDTQYF. As DNA, the CDR3 is TGTGCCAGCAGCCAAGACCCAGGGGAAATCAAAGGGGATACGCAGTATTTT.

The chain joins TRBV18 to TRBJ2-7, with TRBD1 matching over 7 bases. This CDR3 spans 14 amino acids. J gave up 0 bases and V 4 bases, and 3 bases lay outside the gene matches. Germline assignment: CDR1 KGHSH and CDR2 LQKENI. CDR3 region: CASSQTGSSYEQYF. The CDR3 bases are TGTGCCAGCTCACAGACAGGGAGCTCCTACGAGCAGTACTTC. Full variable domain (outside the CDR3, taken from reference TRBV18 and TRBJ2-7): NAGVMQNPRHLVRRRGQEARLRCSPMKGHSHVYWYRQLPEEGLKFMVYLQKENIIDESGMPKERFSAEFPKEGPSILRIQQVVRGDSAAYFCASSQTGSSYEQYFGPGTRLTVT.

This clone was found a few times. The rearrangement uses TRBV5-4 and TRBJ1-5, with TRBD1 matching over 9 bases. The CDR3 length is 19 residues. V lost 4 bases, J lost 0 bases, and 14 bases stayed unmatched. Germline V gene lookup returns CDR1 SGHNT and CDR2 YYREEE (reference sequence). CDR3 nucleotide sequence: TGTGCCAGCAGCCCTTTGGGACAGGGCGGGAGGTATAGCAATCAGCCCCAGCATTTT. It codes for CASSPLGQGGRYSNQPQHF.

The rearrangement links TRBV2 to TRBJ1-4, with TRBD1 identical over 8 bases. The CDR3 spans 14 residues. Looked up from germline, CDR1 is SNHLY and CDR2 is FYNNEI. Trimming at V came to 6 bases and at J to 8 bases, leaving 8 bases not matched to a gene. This chain's CDR3 is CASRETGVGEKLFF. As DNA, the CDR3 is TGTGCCAGCAGGGAGACAGGGGTTGGGGAAAAACTGTTTTTT.

The V gene is TRBV7-9, the J gene TRBJ1-1; TRBD1 matches 8 bases. Germline CDR1 reads SEHNR; CDR2 reads FQNEAQ (reference sequence). The CDR3 has 12 residues. Trimming removed 5 bases from V and 10 bases from J; junction bases left unmatched: 6. CDR3 sequence (DNA): TGTGCCAGCAGCCATGGACAGGGCTCAGCTTTCTTT. Protein sequence: CASSHGQGSAFF. Based on the CDR3 plus reference TRBV7-9 and TRBJ1-1, the full variable domain is DTGVSQNPRHKITKRGQNVTFRCDPISEHNRLYWYRQTLGQGPEFLTYFQNEAQLEKSRLLSDRFSAERPKGSFSTLEIQRTEQGDSAMYLCASSHGQGSAFFGQGTRLTVV.

The V gene is TRBV7-6, the J gene TRBJ1-2, with D unclear. Looked up from germline, CDR1 is SGHVS and CDR2 is FNYEAQ. This CDR3 is 11 amino acids long. V lost 8 bases to trimming and J lost 4 bases, with 8 bases between them. CDR3 in DNA: TGTGCCAGCGGAGGAGGCTATGGCTACACCTTC. Amino acid sequence: CASGGGYGYTF.

The genes are TRBV27 and TRBJ1-2, with a weak D call TRBD1 (5 bases). This CDR3 contains 15 residues. Between the trimmed V and J ends, which lost 1 base and 0 bases, there was a span of 9 bases. CDR1 is MNHEY and CDR2 is SMNVEV in the germline V gene (reference sequence). The CDR3 region is CASSLLGASNYGYTF. In nucleotides, the CDR3 is TGTGCCAGCAGTTTATTAGGGGCATCTAACTATGGCTACACCTTC.

This chain uses TRBV4-3 with TRBJ1-1, with 9 bases matching TRBD1. The CDR3 has 13 amino acids. V trimming: 6 bases; J trimming: 4 bases; junction bases outside the gene matches: 3. Germline-derived CDR1 and CDR2 are LGHNA and YSLEER. The chain's CDR3 is CASRVDRGTEAFF. The CDR3, as DNA: TGCGCCAGCAGGGTGGACAGGGGCACTGAAGCTTTCTTT.

This chain connects TRBV28 to TRBJ1-2; no clear D. The CDR3 covers 14 residues. Germline CDR1 is MDHEN and CDR2 is SYDVKM. V was clipped by 7 bases and J by 6 bases, with 18 bases between them. This CDR3 is CASNQRLDFDGYTF. Written as DNA, the CDR3 is TGTGCCAGCAACCAGCGATTGGACTTCGATGGCTACACCTTC.

The chain joins TRBV5-6 to TRBJ2-1; the D gene is possibly TRBD2 (5 bases). V lost 0 bases and J 6 bases, leaving 19 bases between the germline ends. Germline values: CDR1 SGHDT, CDR2 YYEEEE. The CDR3 length is 17 residues. The chain's CDR3 is CASSLVSAGRVGNEQFF. The CDR3 DNA is TGTGCCAGCAGCTTGGTTTCGGCTGGGAGAGTGGGCAATGAGCAGTTCTTC.

CDR3 DNA sequence: TGTGCCACCAGTGATTACAGGGCTAATCAGCCCCAGCATTTT. Amino acids: CATSDYRANQPQHF. V is TRBV24-1 and J is TRBJ1-5; tentative D call: TRBD1 (6 bases). Trimming cost V 2 bases and J 4 bases, with 8 bases left between them. This CDR3 spans 14 amino acids. Germline V lookup: CDR1 KGHDR, CDR2 SFDVKD.

This chain connects TRBV27 to TRBJ2-3; D may be TRBD2 (7 bases). There are 17 residues in the CDR3. CDR1 MNHEY and CDR2 SMNVEV come from the germline V gene (reference sequence). V lost 0 bases, J lost 0 bases, and 13 bases lay in between. The chain's CDR3 is CASSLSGGQSSTDTQYF. CDR3 DNA: TGTGCCAGCAGTTTATCGGGGGGGCAGTCTAGCACAGATACGCAGTATTTT.

The chain combines TRBV2 with TRBJ1-4; 8 bases map to TRBD1. V was pared by 2 bases and J by 7 bases, with 6 bases of the junction left unmatched. The germline V gene has CDR1 SNHLY and CDR2 FYNNEI. There are 15 residues in the CDR3. The chain's CDR3 is CASSEFRTGSEKLFF. The DNA of the CDR3 is TGTGCCAGCAGTGAATTTAGGACAGGGAGTGAAAAACTGTTTTTT.

In this sample, this clone turned up once. The rearrangement uses TRBV29-1 and TRBJ2-1, with TRBD2 as a possible D gene (5 bases). The germline V gene encodes CDR1 SQVTM and CDR2 ANQGSEA. V shed 1 base and J shed 10 bases, with 11 bases lying between them. The CDR3 consists of 12 residues. The CDR3 here is CSVEGPRGEQFF. CDR3 DNA sequence: TGCAGCGTTGAAGGACCGAGAGGGGAGCAGTTCTTC.

The gene calls are TRBV3-1 (or the pseudogene TRBV3-2) and TRBJ1-2; 10 bases fit TRBD1. V was pared by 4 bases and J by 8 bases, with 7 bases of the junction left unmatched. Germline V gene sequence: CDR1 LGHDT, CDR2 YNNKEL (reference sequence). The CDR3 spans 14 residues. In nucleotides, the CDR3 is TGTGCCAGCAGCCCAAGACAGGGGGCAGAGGGCTACACCTTC. Translating gives CASSPRQGAEGYTF.

V gene TRBV10-3 combines with J gene TRBJ2-7; TRBD1 agrees at 11 bases. V was clipped by 5 bases and J by 5 bases; unmatched bases: 5. CDR1 and CDR2 from the germline V gene are ENHRY and SYGVKD. CDR3 length equals 14 residues. DNA for the CDR3: TGTGCCATCAGTCGAAGGGGACAGGGGGACGAGCAGTACTTC. Translation: CAISRRGQGDEQYF.